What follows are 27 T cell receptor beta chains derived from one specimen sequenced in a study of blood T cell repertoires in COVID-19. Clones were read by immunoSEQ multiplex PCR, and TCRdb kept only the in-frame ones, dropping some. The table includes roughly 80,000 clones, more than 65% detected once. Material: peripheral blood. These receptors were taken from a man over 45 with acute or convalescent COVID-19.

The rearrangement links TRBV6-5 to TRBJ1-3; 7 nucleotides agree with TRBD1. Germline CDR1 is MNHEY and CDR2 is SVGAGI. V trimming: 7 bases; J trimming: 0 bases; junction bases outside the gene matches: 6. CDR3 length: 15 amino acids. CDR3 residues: CASTEGGPSGNTIYF. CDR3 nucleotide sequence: TGTGCCAGCACCGAAGGGGGCCCCTCTGGAAACACCATATATTTT.

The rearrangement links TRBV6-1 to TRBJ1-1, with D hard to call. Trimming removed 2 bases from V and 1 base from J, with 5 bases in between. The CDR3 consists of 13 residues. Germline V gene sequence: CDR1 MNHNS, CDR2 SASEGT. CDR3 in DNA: TGTGCCAGCAGTGAATATCCGAACACTGAAGCTTTCTTT. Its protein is CASSEYPNTEAFF.

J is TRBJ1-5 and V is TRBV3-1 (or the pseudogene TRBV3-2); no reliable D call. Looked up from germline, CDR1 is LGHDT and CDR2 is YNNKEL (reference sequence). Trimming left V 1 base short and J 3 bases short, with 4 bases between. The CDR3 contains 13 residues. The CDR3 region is CASSQAFNQPQHF. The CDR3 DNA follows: TGTGCCAGCAGCCAAGCGTTCAATCAGCCCCAGCATTTT.

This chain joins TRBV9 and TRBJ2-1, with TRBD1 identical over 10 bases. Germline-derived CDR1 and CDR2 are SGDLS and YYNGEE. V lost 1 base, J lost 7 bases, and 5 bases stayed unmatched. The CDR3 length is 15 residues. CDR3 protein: CASSVRGQGFNEQFF. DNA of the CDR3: TGTGCCAGCAGCGTAAGGGGACAGGGGTTTAATGAGCAGTTCTTC.

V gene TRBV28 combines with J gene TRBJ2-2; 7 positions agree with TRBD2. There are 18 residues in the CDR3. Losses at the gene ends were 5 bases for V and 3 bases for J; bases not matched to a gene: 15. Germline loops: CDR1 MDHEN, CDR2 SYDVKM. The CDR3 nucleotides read TGTGCCAGCAGTCCCGATGGGAGGGACCCTGGGTACACCGGGGAGCTGTTTTTT. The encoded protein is CASSPDGRDPGYTGELFF. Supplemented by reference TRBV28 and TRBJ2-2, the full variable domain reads DVKVTQSSRYLVKRTGEKVFLECVQDMDHENMFWYRQDPGLGLRLIYFSYDVKMKEKGDIPEGYSVSREKKERFSLILESASTNQTSMYLCASSPDGRDPGYTGELFFGEGSRLTVL.

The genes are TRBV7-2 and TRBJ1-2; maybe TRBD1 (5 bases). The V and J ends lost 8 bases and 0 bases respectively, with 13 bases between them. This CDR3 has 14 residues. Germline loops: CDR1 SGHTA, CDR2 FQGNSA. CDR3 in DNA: TGTGCCAGCCTCAGGGAGGGCGCTAACTATGGCTACACCTTC. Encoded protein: CASLREGANYGYTF.

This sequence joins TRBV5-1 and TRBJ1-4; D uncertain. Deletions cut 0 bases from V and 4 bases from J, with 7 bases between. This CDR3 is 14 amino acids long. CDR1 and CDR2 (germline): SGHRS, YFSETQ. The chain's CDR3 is CASSLAGINEKLFF. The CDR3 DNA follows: TGCGCCAGCAGCTTGGCGGGGATTAATGAAAAACTGTTTTTT.

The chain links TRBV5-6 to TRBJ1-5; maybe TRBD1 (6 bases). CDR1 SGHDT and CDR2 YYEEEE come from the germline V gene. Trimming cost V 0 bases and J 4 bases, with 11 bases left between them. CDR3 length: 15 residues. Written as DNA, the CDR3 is TGTGCCAGCAGCTTGGCAGGTAGGGGGAATCAGCCCCAGCATTTT. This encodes CASSLAGRGNQPQHF.

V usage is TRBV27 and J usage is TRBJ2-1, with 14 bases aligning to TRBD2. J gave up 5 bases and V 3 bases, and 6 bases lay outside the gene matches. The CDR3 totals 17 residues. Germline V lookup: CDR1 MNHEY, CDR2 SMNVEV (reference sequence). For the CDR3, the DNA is TGTGCCAGCAGTTTTCCTCCGGGACTAGCGGGGGACAATGAGCAGTTCTTC. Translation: CASSFPPGLAGDNEQFF.

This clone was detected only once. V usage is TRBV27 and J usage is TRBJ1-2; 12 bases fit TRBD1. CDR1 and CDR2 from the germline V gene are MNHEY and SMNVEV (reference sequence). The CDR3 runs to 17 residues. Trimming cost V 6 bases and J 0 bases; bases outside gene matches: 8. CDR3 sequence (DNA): TGTGCCAGCAGACACGGGACAGGGGGCCAAGCTAACTATGGCTACACCTTC. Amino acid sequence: CASRHGTGGQANYGYTF.

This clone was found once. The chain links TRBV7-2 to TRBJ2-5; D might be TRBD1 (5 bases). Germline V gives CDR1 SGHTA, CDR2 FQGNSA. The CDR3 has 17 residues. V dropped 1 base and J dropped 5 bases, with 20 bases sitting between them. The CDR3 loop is CASSLGMKQGVGETQYF. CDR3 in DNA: TGTGCCAGCAGCTTAGGGATGAAGCAGGGCGTCGGGGAGACCCAGTACTTC.

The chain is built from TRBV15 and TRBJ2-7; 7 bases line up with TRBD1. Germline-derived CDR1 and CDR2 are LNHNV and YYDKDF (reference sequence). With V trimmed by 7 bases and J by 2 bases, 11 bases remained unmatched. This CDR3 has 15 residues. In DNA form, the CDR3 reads TGTGCCACCACCCTAGGGGGCGAGGGAACCTACGAGCAGTACTTC. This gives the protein CATTLGGEGTYEQYF.

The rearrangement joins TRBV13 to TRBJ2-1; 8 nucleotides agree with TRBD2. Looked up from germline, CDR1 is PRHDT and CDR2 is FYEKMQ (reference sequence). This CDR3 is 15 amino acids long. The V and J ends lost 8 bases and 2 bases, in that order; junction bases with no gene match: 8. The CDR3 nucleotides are TGTGCCAGCCGATCTAGCGGGCCTACCTACAATGAGCAGTTCTTC. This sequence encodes CASRSSGPTYNEQFF.

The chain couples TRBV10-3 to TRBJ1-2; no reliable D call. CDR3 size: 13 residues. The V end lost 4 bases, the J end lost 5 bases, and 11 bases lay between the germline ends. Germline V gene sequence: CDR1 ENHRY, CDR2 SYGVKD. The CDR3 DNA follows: TGTGCCATCAGTGCCAAGAAGGAGTATGGCTACACCTTC. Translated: CAISAKKEYGYTF.

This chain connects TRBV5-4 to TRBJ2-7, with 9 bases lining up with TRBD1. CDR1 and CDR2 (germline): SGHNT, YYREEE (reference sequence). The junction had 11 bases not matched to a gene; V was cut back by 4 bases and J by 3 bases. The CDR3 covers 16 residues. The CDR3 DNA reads TGTGCCAGCAGCCCATCCCCGGGACAGGGTGTCTACGAGCAGTACTTC. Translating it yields CASSPSPGQGVYEQYF.

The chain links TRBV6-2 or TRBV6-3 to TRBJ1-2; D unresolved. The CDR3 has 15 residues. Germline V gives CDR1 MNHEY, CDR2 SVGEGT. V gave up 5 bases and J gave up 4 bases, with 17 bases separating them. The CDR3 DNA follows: TGTGCCAGCAGTCCGTATTGGGAGTCGGTCTATGGCTACACCTTC. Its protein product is CASSPYWESVYGYTF.

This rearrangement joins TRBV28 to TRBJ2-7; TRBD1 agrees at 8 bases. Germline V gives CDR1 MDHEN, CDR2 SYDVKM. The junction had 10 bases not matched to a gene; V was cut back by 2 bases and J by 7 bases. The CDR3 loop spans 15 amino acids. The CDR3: CASSLPGQGLREQYF. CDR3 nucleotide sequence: TGTGCCAGCAGTTTACCCGGACAGGGTCTACGAGAGCAGTACTTC.

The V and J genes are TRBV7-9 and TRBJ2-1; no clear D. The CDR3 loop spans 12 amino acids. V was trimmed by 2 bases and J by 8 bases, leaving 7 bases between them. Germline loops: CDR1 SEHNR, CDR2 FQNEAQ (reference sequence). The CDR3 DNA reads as TGTGCCAGCAGCTTATCTCCCGATGAGCAGTTCTTC. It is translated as CASSLSPDEQFF.

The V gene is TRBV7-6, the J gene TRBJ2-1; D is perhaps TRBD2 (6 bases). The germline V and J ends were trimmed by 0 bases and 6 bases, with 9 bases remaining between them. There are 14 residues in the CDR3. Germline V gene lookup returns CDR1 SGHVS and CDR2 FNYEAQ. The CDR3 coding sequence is TGTGCCAGCAGCTTAGCACTAGCAGTCAATGAGCAGTTCTTC. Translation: CASSLALAVNEQFF.

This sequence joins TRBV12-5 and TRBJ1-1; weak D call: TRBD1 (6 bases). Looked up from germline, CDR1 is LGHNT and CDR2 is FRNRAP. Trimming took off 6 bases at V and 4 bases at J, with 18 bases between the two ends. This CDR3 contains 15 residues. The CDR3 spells CASGSTGKGGTEAFF. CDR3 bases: TGTGCTAGTGGCTCTACAGGGAAAGGCGGCACTGAAGCTTTCTTT.

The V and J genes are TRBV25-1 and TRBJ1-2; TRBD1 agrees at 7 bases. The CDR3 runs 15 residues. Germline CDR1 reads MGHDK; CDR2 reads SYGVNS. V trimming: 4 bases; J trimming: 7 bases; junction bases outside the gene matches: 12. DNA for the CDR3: TGTGCCAGCAGTGCCAGCTTGACAGGGATGGCTGGCTACACCTTC. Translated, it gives CASSASLTGMAGYTF.

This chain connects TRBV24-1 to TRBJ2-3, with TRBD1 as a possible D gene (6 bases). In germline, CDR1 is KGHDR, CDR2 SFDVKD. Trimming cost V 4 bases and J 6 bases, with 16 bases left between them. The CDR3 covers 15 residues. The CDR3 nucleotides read TGTGCCACCAGTGACCCGGACAGCAGAGGCGATACGCAGTATTTT. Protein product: CATSDPDSRGDTQYF.

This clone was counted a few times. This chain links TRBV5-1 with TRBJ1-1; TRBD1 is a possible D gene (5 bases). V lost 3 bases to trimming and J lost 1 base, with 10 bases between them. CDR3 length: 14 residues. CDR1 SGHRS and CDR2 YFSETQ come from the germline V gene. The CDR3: CASSSRTTNTEAFF. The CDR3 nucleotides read TGCGCCAGCAGCTCCAGGACAACGAACACTGAAGCTTTCTTT.

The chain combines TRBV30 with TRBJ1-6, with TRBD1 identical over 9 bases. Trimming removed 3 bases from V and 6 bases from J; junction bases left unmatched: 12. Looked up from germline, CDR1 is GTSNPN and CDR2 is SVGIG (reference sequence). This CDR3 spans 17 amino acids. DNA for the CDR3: TGTGCCTGGAGCCCCCCTAGGCCGGACAGGGGTAATTCACCCCTCCACTTT. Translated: CAWSPPRPDRGNSPLHF.

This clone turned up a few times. The CDR3 loop reads CATLRTRGSNQPQHF. The DNA of the CDR3 is TGTGCCACCCTAAGGACCAGGGGAAGCAATCAGCCCCAGCATTTT. The chain combines TRBV19 with TRBJ1-5, with a tentative D call TRBD1 (6 bases). V shed 10 bases and J shed 1 base, with 17 bases lying between them. Germline CDR1 reads LNHDA; CDR2 reads SQIVND (reference sequence). This CDR3 comprises 15 residues.

CDR3: CASRRENTIYF. The DNA for the CDR3 is TGTGCCAGCAGGAGGGAAAACACCATATATTTT. The genes are TRBV2 and TRBJ1-3; no firm D call. V lost 6 bases and J 6 bases, leaving 6 bases between the germline ends. Per the germline V gene, CDR1 is SNHLY and CDR2 is FYNNEI. This CDR3 is built from 11 residues.

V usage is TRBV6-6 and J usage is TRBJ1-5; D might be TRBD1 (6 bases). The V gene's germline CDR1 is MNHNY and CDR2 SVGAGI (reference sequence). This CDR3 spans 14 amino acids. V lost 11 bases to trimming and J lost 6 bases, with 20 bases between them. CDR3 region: CAVEQGYPGQPQHF. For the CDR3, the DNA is TGTGCCGTCGAACAGGGTTATCCGGGTCAGCCCCAGCATTTT.